This entry lists 11 T cell receptor beta chains sequenced from one sample in a study of Ad26.COV2.S vaccination and SARS-CoV-2 variants. Data came from immunoSEQ multiplex PCR; TCRdb stores just in-frame clones and leaves some out. This repertoire shows approximately 340,000 clones, 92% found once; its top ten account for about 3.8%. Sample: peripheral blood, taken after recovery from COVID-19. Source of these receptors: a human donor who had recovered from COVID-19.

The chain carries TRBV5-4 and TRBJ2-5; 9 nucleotides align to TRBD2. Losses at the gene ends were 5 bases for V and 5 bases for J; bases not matched to a gene: 16. Germline assignment: CDR1 SGHNT and CDR2 YYREEE (reference sequence). The CDR3 sequence is 17 residues long. CDR3 sequence reads: CASSSFAGGPRLETQYF. The CDR3 coding sequence is TGTGCCAGCAGTTCGTTTGCGGGGGGGCCGCGTTTGGAGACCCAGTACTTC.

This clone has just one count. The chain joins TRBV11-3 to TRBJ2-1; no clear D. The CDR3 is 11 amino acids. Germline loops: CDR1 SGHNT, CDR2 YENEEA. V lost 5 bases and J 7 bases, leaving 6 bases between the germline ends. The CDR3 protein is CASSDRNEQFF. The CDR3 nucleotides read TGTGCCAGCAGCGATCGAAATGAGCAGTTCTTC.

This CDR3 is CSASWGPMNTEAFF. The CDR3 coding sequence is TGCAGTGCTAGTTGGGGGCCGATGAACACTGAAGCTTTCTTT. The gene calls are TRBV20-1 and TRBJ1-1; D perhaps matches TRBD1 (6 bases). Trimming removed 3 bases from V and 0 bases from J, with 11 bases in between. The length of the CDR3 is 14 residues. Germline CDR1 DFQATT, CDR2 SNEGSKA (reference sequence).

V gene TRBV14 combines with J gene TRBJ1-1, with D possibly being TRBD1 (5 bases). Per germline, CDR1 SGHDN and CDR2 FVKESK. This CDR3 contains 13 residues. The V end was cut by 5 bases, the J end by 3 bases, with 10 bases between. The CDR3 bases are TGTGCCAGCAGCGAAGCAGGGTACACTGAAGCTTTCTTT. Translating it yields CASSEAGYTEAFF.

V is TRBV19 and J is TRBJ2-3, with TRBD2 matching over 12 bases. CDR1 is LNHDA, CDR2 SQIVND, per germline (reference sequence). CDR3 length equals 16 residues. The J segment lost 5 bases and the V segment lost 5 bases, leaving 8 bases of the junction unmatched. CDR3 sequence (DNA): TGTGCCAGTAGTCTTCGGACTAGCGGGGCTGTAGATACGCAGTATTTT. Translation: CASSLRTSGAVDTQYF. Based on the CDR3 plus reference TRBV19 and TRBJ2-3, the full variable domain is DGGITQSPKYLFRKEGQNVTLSCEQNLNHDAMYWYRQDPGQGLRLIYYSQIVNDFQKGDIAEGYSVSREKKESFPLTVTSAQKNPTAFYLCASSLRTSGAVDTQYFGPGTRLTVL.

The chain uses TRBV6-5 and TRBJ1-4, with TRBD1 as a possible D gene (5 bases). The CDR3 extends over 14 amino acids. The germline gives CDR1 MNHEY, CDR2 SVGAGI. Between the trimmed V and J ends, which lost 6 bases and 8 bases, there was a span of 16 bases. CDR3 DNA: TGTGCCAGCAGGTCGCGTGGGGGTGGAGAAAAACTGTTTTTT. As protein: CASRSRGGGEKLFF.

This clone was picked up one time. The chain carries TRBV7-2 and TRBJ1-5, with D hard to call. The V and J ends lost 5 bases and 0 bases respectively, with 8 bases between them. Per germline, CDR1 SGHTA and CDR2 FQGNSA. The CDR3 contains 14 residues. The DNA of the CDR3 is TGTGCCAGCAGCCCCTTTGGTAGCAATCAGCCCCAGCATTTT. This sequence encodes CASSPFGSNQPQHF.

The V gene is TRBV19, the J gene TRBJ2-5, with a tentative D call TRBD2 (6 bases). CDR3 size: 13 residues. Per the germline V gene, CDR1 is LNHDA and CDR2 is SQIVND (reference sequence). Trimming cost V 8 bases and J 2 bases, with 12 bases left between them. The chain's CDR3 is CASSEGGQETQYF. CDR3 DNA: TGTGCCAGTTCGGAGGGTGGACAAGAGACCCAGTACTTC.

This chain links TRBV29-1 with TRBJ2-2; D unclear. The V gene's germline CDR1 is SQVTM and CDR2 ANQGSEA. CDR3 length equals 12 residues. The V gene lost 5 bases and the J gene lost 6 bases, with 10 bases spanning the gap. The CDR3 nucleotides read TGCAGCGTTAAAACAGTCCCCGGGGAGCTGTTTTTT. Translated, it gives CSVKTVPGELFF.

The chain links TRBV13 to TRBJ1-6, with D possibly matching TRBD1 (5 bases). The V end lost 8 bases, the J end lost 7 bases, and 21 bases lay between the germline ends. The CDR3 is 16 residues long. In germline, CDR1 is PRHDT, CDR2 FYEKMQ (reference sequence). Here the CDR3 reads CASAKSHGDGNSPLHF. In DNA, the CDR3 is TGTGCCAGCGCAAAAAGTCACGGGGACGGAAATTCACCCCTCCACTTT.

This rearrangement joins TRBV7-9 to TRBJ1-1; D may be TRBD1 (5 bases). The CDR3 loop spans 15 amino acids. V lost 1 base, J lost 2 bases, and 11 bases lay in between. Germline CDR1 reads SEHNR; CDR2 reads FQNEAQ (reference sequence). CDR3 in amino acids: CASSLVGPPNTEAFF. CDR3 bases: TGTGCCAGCAGCTTAGTGGGGCCCCCCAACACTGAAGCTTTCTTT.